The 8 T cell receptor beta chains below come from one sample, sequenced in a study of Ad26.COV2.S vaccination and SARS-CoV-2 variants. Method: immunoSEQ multiplex PCR; TCRdb's copy keeps in-frame clones and lacks some. The data contain 400,000 to 450,000 clones, 80% to 95% of them seen just once; the ten biggest clones take up 10% to 15%. Specified treatment: roughly 19 received Ad26.COV2.S at low or high dose, single or two shots; about 5 received placebo; per-sample allocation not given. Collection of the samples took place on day 63 after the first injection of vaccine or placebo. The input for sequencing was peripheral blood, taken in a trial of Ad26.COV2.S vaccine versus placebo. The receptors here all came from a person aged 18-60 years who received the Ad26.COV2.S COVID-19 vaccine or a placebo.

Regarding this clone: This sample includes further DNA sequences coding for the same CDR3. This chain connects TRBV12-3 or TRBV12-4 to TRBJ2-7; D is undetermined. CDR3 length: 11 residues. V lost 4 bases, J lost 3 bases, and 4 bases lay in between. Here the CDR3 reads CASSSNYEQYF. CDR3 DNA: TGTGCCAGCAGTTCAAACTACGAGCAGTACTTC.

This clone was seen once. This chain joins TRBV5-6 and TRBJ2-5; TRBD1 agrees at 10 bases. The germline V gene has CDR1 SGHDT and CDR2 YYEEEE. The V and J ends lost 3 bases and 5 bases, in that order; junction bases with no gene match: 10. This CDR3 region has 16 residues. The chain's CDR3 is CASSSKLTGGWETQYF. DNA of the CDR3: TGTGCCAGCAGCTCCAAACTGACAGGGGGCTGGGAGACCCAGTACTTC.

The chain has TRBV21-1 and TRBJ1-5. TRBV21-1 is a listed pseudogene. CDR3 length: 16 amino acids. CDR3: CASSKGSGDSNQPQHF. The CDR3 coding sequence is TGTGCCAGCAGCAAAGGGTCGGGGGATAGCAATCAGCCCCAGCATTTT.

This rearrangement joins TRBV6-5 to TRBJ2-3; maybe TRBD1 (7 bases). This CDR3 spans 14 amino acids. Germline CDR1 and CDR2: MNHEY and SVGAGI. Trimming removed 5 bases at V and 4 bases at J, with 13 bases between. CDR3 bases: TGTGCCAGCAGTCGGGGGACAGCACCAGATACGCAGTATTTT. Its translation is CASSRGTAPDTQYF.

This chain connects TRBV6-5 to TRBJ1-2; D remains ambiguous. The V and J ends lost 0 bases and 3 bases respectively, with 8 bases between them. Germline-derived CDR1 and CDR2 are MNHEY and SVGAGI. The CDR3 extends over 14 amino acids. CDR3 loop: CASSYSKGYYGYTF. DNA of the CDR3: TGTGCCAGCAGTTACTCGAAGGGATACTATGGCTACACCTTC.

In regard to this clone: At one end the junction does not follow the germline gene, possibly because of a read error. This rearrangement joins TRBV6-1 to TRBJ2-1; D remains unclear. From germline, CDR1 is MNHNS and CDR2 SASEGT. The CDR3 contains 15 residues. CDR3 sequence: CASSKALITGNEQFF. In DNA form, the CDR3 reads TGTGCCAGCAGTAAAGCGCTTATCACGGGCAATGAGCAGTTCTTC.

V usage is TRBV9 and J usage is TRBJ2-3, with 11 nucleotides matching TRBD2. The ends lost 2 bases at V and 1 base at J; junction bases unmatched: 6. The V gene's germline CDR1 is SGDLS and CDR2 YYNGEE. This CDR3 spans 17 amino acids. CDR3 sequence (DNA): TGTGCCAGCAGCGTCATGCCGGGACTAGCGGGCACAGATACGCAGTATTTT. Protein product: CASSVMPGLAGTDTQYF.

J is TRBJ1-5 and V is TRBV6-2 or TRBV6-3; D remains ambiguous. The V gene lost 2 bases and the J gene lost 1 base, with 6 bases spanning the gap. CDR1 is MNHEY and CDR2 is SVGEGT in the germline V gene. The CDR3 consists of 14 residues. The CDR3: CASSYGESNQPQHF. The DNA of the CDR3 is TGTGCCAGCAGTTACGGGGAAAGCAATCAGCCCCAGCATTTT.